This TCR beta chain was identified in a study of cytomegalovirus exposure and HLA in healthy donors. V lost 1 base to trimming and J lost 3 bases; unmatched junction nucleotides: 5. Germline V lookup: CDR1 SGDLS, CDR2 YYNGEE. The CDR3 consists of 15 residues. Study findings and constraints: In terms of immune exposure information, only CMV serostatus was available.

PCR used 60 Vbeta primers and 13 Jbeta primers. The assay was immunoSEQ multiplex PCR, and TCRdb's table has in-frame clones only and misses some. The table records 150,000 to 200,000 clones, approximately 72% of them present only once. As for this clone: Its antigen is unknown.

The sequence came from a female donor in good health and CMV-seronegative. What was sequenced was PBMCs. The chain couples TRBV9 to TRBJ2-7, with 9 nucleotides matching TRBD2. The CDR3 region has the DNA TGTGCCAGCAGCGTATCGGCTAGCGGGAACTACGAGCAGTACTTC. Translation: CASSVSASGNYEQYF. Complete variable domain (other parts from reference TRBV9 and TRBJ2-7): DSGVTQTPKHLITATGQRVTLRCSPRSGDLSVYWYQQSLDQGLQFLIQYYNGEERAKGNILERFSAQQFPDLHSELNLSSLELGDSALYFCASSVSASGNYEQYFGPGTRLTVT.